This T cell receptor (beta chain) was documented in a study of shared clonotypes between healthy human individuals. Data came from immunoSEQ multiplex PCR; TCRdb stores just in-frame clones and leaves some out. The sample holds some 500,000 clones, almost 97% seen once. In germline, CDR1 is MNHEY, CDR2 SMNVEV (reference sequence). This CDR3 spans 15 amino acids. Trimming shortened V by 7 bases and J by 7 bases, and 23 bases separated the two germline ends. As to this clone: Its specificity is unknown. Other DNA sequences within the sample encode an identical CDR3.

Findings and limits, study-wide: Represented diversity (both genetic and exposure-history) was limited by the small number of donors. Naive subsets usually exceeded memory subsets in estimated richness.

The TCR originated in a woman aged 25 to 39 in good health. Sequencing used naive CD4+ T cells sorted from blood. Subset denoted: CD45RA+ positively selected. The chain employs TRBV27 and TRBJ2-7; D is tentatively TRBD1 or TRBD2 (5 bases each). CDR3: CASNPVGEKGREQYF. The CDR3 DNA is TGTGCCAGCAACCCTGTGGGGGAAAAGGGGCGGGAGCAGTACTTC.